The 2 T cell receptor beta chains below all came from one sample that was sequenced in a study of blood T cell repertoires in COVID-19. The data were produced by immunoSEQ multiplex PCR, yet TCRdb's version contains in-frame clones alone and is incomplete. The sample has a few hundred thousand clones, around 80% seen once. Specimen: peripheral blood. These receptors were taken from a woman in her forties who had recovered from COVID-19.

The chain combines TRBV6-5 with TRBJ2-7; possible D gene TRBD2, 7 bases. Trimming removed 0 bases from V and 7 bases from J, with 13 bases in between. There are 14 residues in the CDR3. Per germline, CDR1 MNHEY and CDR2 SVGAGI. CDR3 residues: CASSYSGGGWEQYF. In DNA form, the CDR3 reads TGTGCCAGCAGTTACTCAGGGGGGGGTTGGGAGCAGTACTTC.

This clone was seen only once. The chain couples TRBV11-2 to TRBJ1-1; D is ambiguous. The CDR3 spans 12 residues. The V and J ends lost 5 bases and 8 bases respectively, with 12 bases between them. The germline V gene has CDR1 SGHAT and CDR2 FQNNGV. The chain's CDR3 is CASSVPHSEAFF. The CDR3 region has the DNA TGTGCCAGCAGCGTTCCCCACTCGGAAGCTTTCTTT.